This record looks at one T cell receptor beta chain sequence and its context. The data are from a study of blood T cell repertoires in COVID-19. Overall study: Acute-phase and convalescent COVID-19 samples originated in the United States, Italy and Spain. PBMCs, B-cell-depleted T cells, or T cells provided the cDNA or gDNA that made up the material.

In the authors' workflow: Scientists estimated how many nucleated cells there were by amplifying reference gene primers. Profiled with immunoSEQ multiplex PCR; TCRdb holds only in-frame clones, not every one. V and J calls and clone size are those listed in that table; D and trimming were worked out from the DNA. The table lists roughly 240,000 clones, approximately 85% of them singletons. The CDR3 is 13 residues long. Trimming cost V 0 bases and J 5 bases; bases outside gene matches: 1. Germline V gene lookup returns CDR1 MNHNY and CDR2 SVGAGI (reference sequence). J is TRBJ2-7 and V is TRBV6-6; 7 nucleotides match TRBD1. The TCR sequence derives from a woman aged 45-60 years with acute COVID-19. The source material was PBMCs or T cells enriched from blood (not recorded which). CDR3: CASSYSGGNEQYF. CDR3 sequence (DNA): TGTGCCAGCAGTTACTCAGGGGGCAACGAGCAGTACTTC.